The 5 T cell receptor beta chains below were found in one sample sequenced in a study of Ad26.COV2.S vaccination and SARS-CoV-2 variants. Libraries were prepared by immunoSEQ multiplex PCR; TCRdb keeps only in-frame clonotypes and omits some of them. The sample has a few hundred thousand clones, roughly 89% seen once. The treatment: 15 to 20 received Ad26.COV2.S at low or high dose, single or two shots; about 5 received placebo; per-sample allocation not given. Specimens were obtained on day 63 following the first vaccine or placebo injection. This specimen was peripheral blood, taken in a trial of Ad26.COV2.S vaccine versus placebo. The receptors come from a person between 18 and 59 years old who received the Ad26.COV2.S COVID-19 vaccine or a placebo.

This sequence joins TRBV28 and TRBJ2-1; D may correspond to TRBD1 or TRBD2 (5 bases each). Trimming removed 6 bases at V and 7 bases at J, with 34 bases between. CDR1 is MDHEN, CDR2 SYDVKM, per germline. The CDR3 runs 20 residues. The CDR3 here is CASRDTRTRRRHTKGNEQFF. CDR3 nucleotide sequence: TGTGCCAGCAGAGATACGAGGACTCGCCGACGGCATACCAAGGGGAATGAGCAGTTCTTC. Supplemented by reference TRBV28 and TRBJ2-1, the full variable domain reads DVKVTQSSRYLVKRTGEKVFLECVQDMDHENMFWYRQDPGLGLRLIYFSYDVKMKEKGDIPEGYSVSREKKERFSLILESASTNQTSMYLCASRDTRTRRRHTKGNEQFFGPGTRLTVL.

The rearrangement uses TRBV2 and TRBJ2-7; D is tentatively TRBD1 or TRBD2 (5 bases each). Per germline, CDR1 SNHLY and CDR2 FYNNEI. The V end was cut by 5 bases, the J end by 6 bases, with 11 bases between. The CDR3 extends over 12 amino acids. The CDR3 DNA reads as TGTGCCAGCAGTTTACGGGGACCCGAGCAGTACGTC. It specifies CASSLRGPEQYV.

This chain links TRBV9 with TRBJ2-3; no firm D call. The germline V and J ends were trimmed by 0 bases and 6 bases, with 11 bases remaining between them. CDR1 is SGDLS, CDR2 YYNGEE, per germline. The CDR3 contains 14 residues. The CDR3 sequence: CASSVDDLGDTQYF. The CDR3 coding sequence is TGTGCCAGCAGCGTAGATGACTTGGGGGATACGCAGTATTTT.

This chain uses TRBV18 with TRBJ1-2, with 9 bases that match TRBD1. Germline-derived CDR1 and CDR2 are KGHSH and LQKENI. V trimming: 5 bases; J trimming: 11 bases; junction bases outside the gene matches: 12. CDR3 length: 14 amino acids. CDR3 protein: CASSGDRVSVGYTF. The DNA for the CDR3 is TGTGCCAGCTCAGGGGACAGGGTATCGGTGGGATACACCTTC.

This chain links TRBV6-5 with TRBJ1-1, with TRBD1 identical over 7 bases. The CDR3 totals 15 residues. The germline CDR1 and CDR2 sequences are MNHEY and SVGAGI. Trimming took 6 bases from V and 5 from J; bases not matched to a gene: 12. The CDR3 nucleotides read TGTGCCAGCAGACCCCAGGGGGTCGTGTCTACTGAAGCTTTCTTT. Protein sequence: CASRPQGVVSTEAFF.